Below, one T cell receptor beta chain is given with its context. Antigen specificity is unknown. The method was immunoSEQ multiplex PCR; TCRdb's version includes in-frame clones alone and lacks a portion of them. The sample yields some 70,000 clones, about nine tenths seen once. The data were obtained in a study of identifying expanded T cells in peripheral blood. Overall study findings and caveats: Variance in clone template counts between roughly two-week samples significantly increased with total template count across all healthy donors. Technical replicates showed about 1.2 changed clones; around two weeks 15 to 20; four weeks 19.

The germline V gene has CDR1 ENHRY and CDR2 SYGVKD. V was trimmed by 5 bases and J by 4 bases, leaving 14 bases between them. The CDR3 totals 14 residues. During the collection period, no donor immune events like infections were recorded. The receptor was isolated from a person aged 18 to 75 in good health. The V and J genes are TRBV10-3 and TRBJ1-2; D may be TRBD1 (6 bases). Sequencing used blood. CDR3 in DNA: TGTGCCATCAGTATAGACAGGATCACCTATGGCTACACCTTC. Translating it yields CAISIDRITYGYTF.